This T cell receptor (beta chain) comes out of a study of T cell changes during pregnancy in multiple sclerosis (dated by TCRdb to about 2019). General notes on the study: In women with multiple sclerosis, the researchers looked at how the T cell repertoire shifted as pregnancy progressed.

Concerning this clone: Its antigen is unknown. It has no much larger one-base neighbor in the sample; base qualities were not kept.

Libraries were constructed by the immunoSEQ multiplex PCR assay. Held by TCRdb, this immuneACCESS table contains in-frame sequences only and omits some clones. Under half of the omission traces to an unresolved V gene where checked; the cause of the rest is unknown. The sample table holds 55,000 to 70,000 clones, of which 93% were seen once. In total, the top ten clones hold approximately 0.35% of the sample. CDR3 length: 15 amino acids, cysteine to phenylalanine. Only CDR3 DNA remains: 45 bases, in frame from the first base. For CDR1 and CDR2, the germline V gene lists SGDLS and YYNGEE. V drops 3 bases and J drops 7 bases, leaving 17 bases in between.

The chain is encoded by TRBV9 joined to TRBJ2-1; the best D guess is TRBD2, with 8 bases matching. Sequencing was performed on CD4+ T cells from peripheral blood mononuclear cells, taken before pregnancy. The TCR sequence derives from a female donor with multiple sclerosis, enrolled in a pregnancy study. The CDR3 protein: CASSEMGQRGNEQFF. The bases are TGTGCCAGCAGCGAGATGGGACAGCGGGGGAATGAGCAGTTCTTC.